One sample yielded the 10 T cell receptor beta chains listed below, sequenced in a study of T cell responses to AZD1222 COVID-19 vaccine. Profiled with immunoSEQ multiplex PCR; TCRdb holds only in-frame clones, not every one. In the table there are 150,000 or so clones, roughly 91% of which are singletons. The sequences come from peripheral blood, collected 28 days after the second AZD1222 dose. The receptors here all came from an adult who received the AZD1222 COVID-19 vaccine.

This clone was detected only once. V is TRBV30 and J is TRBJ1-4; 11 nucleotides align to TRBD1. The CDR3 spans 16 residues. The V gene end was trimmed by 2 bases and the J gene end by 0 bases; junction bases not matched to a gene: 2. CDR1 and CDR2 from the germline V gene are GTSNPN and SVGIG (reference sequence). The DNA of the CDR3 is TGTGCCTGGAGTTCGGGACAGGGGGCAACTAATGAAAAACTGTTTTTT. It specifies CAWSSGQGATNEKLFF.

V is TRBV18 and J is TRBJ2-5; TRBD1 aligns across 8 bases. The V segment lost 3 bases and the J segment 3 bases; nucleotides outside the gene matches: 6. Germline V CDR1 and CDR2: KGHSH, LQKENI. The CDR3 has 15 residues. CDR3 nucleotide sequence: TGTGCCAGCTCACCGTGGACAGGGTCCGAAGAGACCCAGTACTTC. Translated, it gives CASSPWTGSEETQYF. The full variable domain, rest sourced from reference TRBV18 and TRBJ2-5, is NAGVMQNPRHLVRRRGQEARLRCSPMKGHSHVYWYRQLPEEGLKFMVYLQKENIIDESGMPKERFSAEFPKEGPSILRIQQVVRGDSAAYFCASSPWTGSEETQYFGPGTRLLVL.

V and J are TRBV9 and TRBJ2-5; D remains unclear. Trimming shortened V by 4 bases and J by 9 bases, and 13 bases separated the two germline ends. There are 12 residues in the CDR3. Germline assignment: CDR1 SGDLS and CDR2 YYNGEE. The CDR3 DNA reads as TGTGCCAGCAGCTCACGAGATAGTGCCCAGTACTTC. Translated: CASSSRDSAQYF.

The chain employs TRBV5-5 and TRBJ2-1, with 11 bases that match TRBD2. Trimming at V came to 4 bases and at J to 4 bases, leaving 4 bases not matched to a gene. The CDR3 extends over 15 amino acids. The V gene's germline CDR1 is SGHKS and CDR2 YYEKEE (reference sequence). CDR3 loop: CASSQGLAEYNEQFF. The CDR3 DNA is TGTGCCAGCAGCCAGGGACTAGCGGAATACAATGAGCAGTTCTTC.

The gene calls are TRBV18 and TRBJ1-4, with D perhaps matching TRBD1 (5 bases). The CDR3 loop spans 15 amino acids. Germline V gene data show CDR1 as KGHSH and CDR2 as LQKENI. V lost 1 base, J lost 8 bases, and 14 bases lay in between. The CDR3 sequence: CASSPLEGRREKLFF. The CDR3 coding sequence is TGTGCCAGCTCACCACTCGAGGGACGGCGGGAAAAACTGTTTTTT.

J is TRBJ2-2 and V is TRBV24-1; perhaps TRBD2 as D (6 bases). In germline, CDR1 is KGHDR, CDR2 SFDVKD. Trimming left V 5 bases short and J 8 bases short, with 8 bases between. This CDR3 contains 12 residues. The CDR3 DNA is TGTGCCACCAGTGCTGGAGGGGGGGAGCTGTTTTTT. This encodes CATSAGGGELFF.

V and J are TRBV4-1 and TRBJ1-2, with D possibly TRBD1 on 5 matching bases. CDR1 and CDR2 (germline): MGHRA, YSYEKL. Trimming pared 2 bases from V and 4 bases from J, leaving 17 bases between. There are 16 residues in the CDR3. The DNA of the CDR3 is TGCGCCAGCAGCCAAACCTTCGGACAACCTAGCTATGGCTACACCTTC. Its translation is CASSQTFGQPSYGYTF.

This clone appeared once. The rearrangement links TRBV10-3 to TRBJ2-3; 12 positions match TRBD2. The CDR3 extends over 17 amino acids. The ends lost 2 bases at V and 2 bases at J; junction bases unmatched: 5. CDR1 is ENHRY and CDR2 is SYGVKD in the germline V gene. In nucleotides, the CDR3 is TGTGCCATCAGTGAGACAACTAGCGGGGGGTCCACAGATACGCAGTATTTT. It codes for CAISETTSGGSTDTQYF.

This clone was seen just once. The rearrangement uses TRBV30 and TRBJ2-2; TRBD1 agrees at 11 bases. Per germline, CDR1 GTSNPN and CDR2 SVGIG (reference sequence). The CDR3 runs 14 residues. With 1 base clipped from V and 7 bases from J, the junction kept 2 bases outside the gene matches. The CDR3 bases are TGTGCCTGGAGTGCGGGACAGGGGGTCGGGGAGCTGTTTTTT. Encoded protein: CAWSAGQGVGELFF.

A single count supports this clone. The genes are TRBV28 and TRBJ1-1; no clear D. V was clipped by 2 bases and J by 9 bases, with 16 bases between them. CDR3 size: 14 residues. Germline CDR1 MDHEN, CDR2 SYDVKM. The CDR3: CASSLTSDGSKAFF. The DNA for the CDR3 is TGTGCCAGCAGTTTAACCTCGGACGGCTCGAAAGCTTTCTTT.